This T cell receptor beta chain appears in the sequencing data of a study of blood T cell repertoires in COVID-19. Across the whole study: Sites across the United States, Italy and Spain contributed samples from acute and convalescent COVID-19. PBMCs, B-cell-depleted T cells, or T cells provided the cDNA or gDNA that made up the material.

Profiling relied on immunoSEQ multiplex PCR, and the TCRdb table lists in-frame clones only, not all of them. This sample carries about half a million clones, 70% to 90% of them seen once, and the ten largest clones take under 4%. The sequenced material came from peripheral blood. This clonotype was obtained from a human donor in a cohort sampled during active COVID-19.

The CDR3 reads CASSETRQGAQHF. For the CDR3, the DNA is TGTGCCAGCAGTGAAACCCGACAGGGCGCCCAGCATTTT. The V and J genes are TRBV2 and TRBJ1-5; 7 bases are shared with TRBD1. J gave up 11 bases and V 2 bases, and 6 bases lay outside the gene matches. The CDR3 is 13 residues long. In germline, CDR1 is SNHLY, CDR2 FYNNEI.